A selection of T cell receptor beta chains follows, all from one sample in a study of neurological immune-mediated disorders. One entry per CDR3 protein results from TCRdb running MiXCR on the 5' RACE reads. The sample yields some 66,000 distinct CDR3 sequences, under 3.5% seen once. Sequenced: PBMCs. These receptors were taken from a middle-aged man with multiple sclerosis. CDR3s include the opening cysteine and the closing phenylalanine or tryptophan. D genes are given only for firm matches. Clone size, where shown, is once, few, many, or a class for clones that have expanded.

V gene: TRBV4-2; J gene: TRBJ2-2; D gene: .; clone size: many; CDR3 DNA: TGTGCCAGCAGCCAAGATCGGCCGGGCAACACCGGGGAGCTGTTTTTT; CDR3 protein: CASSQDRPGNTGELFF
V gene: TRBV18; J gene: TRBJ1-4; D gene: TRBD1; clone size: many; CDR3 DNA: TGTGCCAGCTCACCACGACAGGGTGATAATGAAAAACTGTTTTTT; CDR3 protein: CASSPRQGDNEKLFF
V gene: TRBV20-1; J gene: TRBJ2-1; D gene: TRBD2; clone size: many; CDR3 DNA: TGCAGTGCTGGCCGGACTAGTGATGAGCAGTTCTTC; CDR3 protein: CSAGRTSDEQFF
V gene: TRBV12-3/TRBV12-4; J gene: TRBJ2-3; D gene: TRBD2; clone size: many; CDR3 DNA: TGTGCCAGCGCGAGAGAAGGACTAGCGGGAGGAACTAGCACAGATACGCAGTATTTT; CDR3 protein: CASAREGLAGGTSTDTQYF
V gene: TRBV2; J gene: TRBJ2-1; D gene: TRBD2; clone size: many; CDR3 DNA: TGTGCCAGCAGTGTAGCGGGAGTTGAGCAGTTCTTC; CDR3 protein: CASSVAGVEQFF
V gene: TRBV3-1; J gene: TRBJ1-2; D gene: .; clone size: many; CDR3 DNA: TGTGCCAGCAGCCTCCAGGGAAACTATGGCTACACCTTC; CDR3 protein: CASSLQGNYGYTF
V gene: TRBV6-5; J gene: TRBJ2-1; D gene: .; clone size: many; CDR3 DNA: TGTGCCAGCAGCTCGGGACCCCGGAGAAATGAGCAGTTCTTC; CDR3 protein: CASSSGPRRNEQFF
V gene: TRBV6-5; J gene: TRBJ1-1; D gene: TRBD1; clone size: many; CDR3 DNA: TGTGCCAGCAGTCGGGACAGTTCTGAAGCTTTCTTT; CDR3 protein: CASSRDSSEAFF
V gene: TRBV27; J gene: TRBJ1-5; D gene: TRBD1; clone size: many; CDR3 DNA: TGTGCCAGCAGTCCCAGATATCGACAGGGTGGCCAGCCCCAGCATTTT; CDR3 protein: CASSPRYRQGGQPQHF
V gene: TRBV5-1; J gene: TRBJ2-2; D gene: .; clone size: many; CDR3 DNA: TGCGCCAGCAGCGAAGGTTCGGGGAACACCGGGGAGCTGTTTTTT; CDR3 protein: CASSEGSGNTGELFF
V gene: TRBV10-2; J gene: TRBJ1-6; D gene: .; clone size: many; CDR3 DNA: TGCGCCAGCAGTCCCCGAGCTATGGGTCAAACGGATTCACCCCTCCACTTT; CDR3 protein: CASSPRAMGQTDSPLHF
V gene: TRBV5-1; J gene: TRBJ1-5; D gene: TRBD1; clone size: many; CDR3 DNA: TGCGCCAGCAGTTTAGGGACAGGGGAATCCGGTCAGCCCCAGCATTTT; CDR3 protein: CASSLGTGESGQPQHF
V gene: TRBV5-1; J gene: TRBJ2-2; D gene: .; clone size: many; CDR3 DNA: TGCGCCAGCAGCTTGGCAGGCCGGGACACCGGGGAGCTGTTTTTT; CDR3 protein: CASSLAGRDTGELFF
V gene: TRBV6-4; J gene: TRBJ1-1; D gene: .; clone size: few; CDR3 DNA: TGTGCCAGCAGTGACCTGGCAGGGAAGGACCCACCTGAAGCTTTCTTT; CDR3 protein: CASSDLAGKDPPEAFF
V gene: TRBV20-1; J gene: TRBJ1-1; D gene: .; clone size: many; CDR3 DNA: TGCAGTGCTAGATCCGGGCGTAATTTTTACACTGAAGCTTTCTTT; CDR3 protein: CSARSGRNFYTEAFF
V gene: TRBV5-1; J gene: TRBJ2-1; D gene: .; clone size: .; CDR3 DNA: TGCGCCAGCAGGGCTGCGGGGCGAATCGAGGCGGAGCAGTTCTTC; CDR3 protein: CASRAAGRIEAEQFF
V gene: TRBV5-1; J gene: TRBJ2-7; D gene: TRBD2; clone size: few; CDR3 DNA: TGCGCCAGCAGCTGGAGACTAGCGGGAGCGGGAGAAGATGAGCAGTACTTC; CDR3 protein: CASSWRLAGAGEDEQYF
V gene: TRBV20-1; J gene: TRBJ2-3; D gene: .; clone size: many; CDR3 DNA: TGCAGTGCTAGAGGCGGGGCACGAGATACGCAGTATTTT; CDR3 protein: CSARGGARDTQYF